The 21 T cell receptor beta chains below come from one sample, sequenced in a study of T cells in Graves' hyperthyroidism and ophthalmopathy. The CDR3 regions of TCR beta were amplified from RNA transcripts. When the TCR CDR3 underwent first-round RT-PCR, the HTBI primer set was used. TCRdb redid the calling of the multiplex PCR reads with MiXCR, one entry per CDR3 protein. There are hundreds of thousands of distinct CDR3 sequences in the sample; less than 25% occur only once, and around 11% lies in the top ten. Sequenced material: blood. The receptors derive from a woman aged 25 to 45 with Graves' ophthalmopathy.

This clonotype was detected ten times or more. The genes are TRBV20-1 and TRBJ1-1; no definite D call. The CDR3 consists of 13 residues. Germline CDR1 is DFQATT and CDR2 is SNEGSKA (reference sequence). V gave up 3 bases and J gave up 1 base, with 9 bases separating them. CDR3 DNA: TGCAGTGCTAGCCGGCCAGCGAACACTGAAGCTTTCTTT. Protein product: CSASRPANTEAFF.

There are many counts of this clonotype. The chain combines TRBV6-5 with TRBJ1-1, with TRBD1 matching 8 bases. The length of the CDR3 is 16 residues. The ends lost 1 base at V and 7 bases at J; junction bases unmatched: 11. Per the germline V gene, CDR1 is MNHEY and CDR2 is SVGAGI. The CDR3 loop reads CASSYYSRDRHFEAFF. The DNA of the CDR3 is TGTGCCAGCAGTTACTACTCCCGGGACAGGCATTTTGAAGCTTTCTTT.

This clonotype was observed many times. The V and J genes are TRBV7-2 and TRBJ2-7; D assignment may be TRBD1 or TRBD2 (6 bases each). The CDR3 covers 15 residues. Germline assignment: CDR1 SGHTA and CDR2 FQGNSA. V lost 5 bases to trimming and J lost 3 bases, with 17 bases between them. The CDR3 nucleotides read TGTGCCAGCAGCCAGGACAGCGGCGGGGACTACGAGCAGTACTTC. Protein product: CASSQDSGGDYEQYF. The variable domain in full, completed from reference TRBV7-2 and TRBJ2-7, reads GAGVSQSPSNKVTEKGKDVELRCDPISGHTALYWYRQSLGQGLEFLIYFQGNSAPDKSGLPSDRFSAERTGGSVSTLTIQRTQQEDSAVYLCASSQDSGGDYEQYFGPGTRLTVT.

This clonotype was seen repeatedly, ten times or more. V and J are TRBV6-2 or TRBV6-3 and TRBJ1-5; D gene uncertain. V lost 6 bases and J 7 bases, leaving 10 bases between the germline ends. The V gene's germline CDR1 is MNHEY and CDR2 SVGEGT. The CDR3 loop spans 12 amino acids. The CDR3 DNA is TGTGCCAGCAGAGAAAGATTGCAGCCCCAGCATTTT. It codes for CASRERLQPQHF.

At least ten counts were recorded for this clonotype. The chain employs TRBV19 and TRBJ1-2, with 7 bases lining up with TRBD1. The V and J ends lost 7 bases and 4 bases, in that order; junction bases with no gene match: 3. The CDR3 length is 12 residues. Germline lookup yields CDR1 LNHDA and CDR2 SQIVND (reference sequence). The CDR3 sequence is CASTGQIYGYTF. In DNA, the CDR3 is TGTGCCAGTACGGGACAGATCTATGGCTACACCTTC. Supplemented by reference TRBV19 and TRBJ1-2, the full variable domain reads DGGITQSPKYLFRKEGQNVTLSCEQNLNHDAMYWYRQDPGQGLRLIYYSQIVNDFQKGDIAEGYSVSREKKESFPLTVTSAQKNPTAFYLCASTGQIYGYTFGSGTRLTVV.

CDR3 residues: CSVDVGGAEAFF. In DNA, the CDR3 is TGCAGCGTTGATGTCGGGGGTGCGGAAGCTTTCTTT. The chain employs TRBV29-1 and TRBJ1-1, with D tentatively TRBD1 (5 bases). CDR1 SQVTM and CDR2 ANQGSEA come from the germline V gene. The CDR3 is 12 amino acids. V was shortened by 3 bases and J by 8 bases, with 13 bases between the two germline ends.

The chain uses TRBV20-1 and TRBJ2-5, with 12 bases fitting TRBD2. J gave up 2 bases and V 0 bases, and 4 bases lay outside the gene matches. CDR1 is DFQATT and CDR2 is SNEGSKA in the germline V gene (reference sequence). This CDR3 comprises 16 residues. Here the CDR3 DNA reads TGCAGTGCTAGAGATGGCGGACTAGCGGGGCAAGAGACCCAGTACTTC. It specifies CSARDGGLAGQETQYF.

This clonotype came up many times. The V gene is TRBV7-2, the J gene TRBJ1-2; D not certain. The CDR3 is made up of 16 amino acids. Germline V lookup: CDR1 SGHTA, CDR2 FQGNSA. V gave up 0 bases and J gave up 4 bases, with 15 bases separating them. CDR3 coding DNA: TGTGCCAGCAGCTTAGCGGCCGGGGATTCGGGCTATGGCTACACCTTC. As protein: CASSLAAGDSGYGYTF. Full variable domain (missing parts from reference TRBV7-2 and TRBJ1-2): GAGVSQSPSNKVTEKGKDVELRCDPISGHTALYWYRQSLGQGLEFLIYFQGNSAPDKSGLPSDRFSAERTGGSVSTLTIQRTQQEDSAVYLCASSLAAGDSGYGYTFGSGTRLTVV.

The chain couples TRBV10-3 to TRBJ2-5; D unclear. CDR3 length: 12 residues. Per germline, CDR1 ENHRY and CDR2 SYGVKD. The V gene lost 2 bases and the J gene lost 7 bases, with 8 bases spanning the gap. In DNA form, the CDR3 reads TGTGCCATCAGTGAGGAAGAGGTGACCCAGTACTTC. Protein sequence: CAISEEEVTQYF.

The chain links TRBV11-2 to TRBJ1-5; 7 positions agree with TRBD1. This CDR3 comprises 14 residues. The germline V gene has CDR1 SGHAT and CDR2 FQNNGV. The trim removed 3 bases at V and 5 bases at J, leaving 4 bases unmatched. CDR3 amino acids: CASSLTGLHQPQHF. CDR3 sequence (DNA): TGTGCCAGCAGCTTGACAGGGTTGCATCAGCCCCAGCATTTT.

The sample holds many counts of this clonotype. The V gene is TRBV19, the J gene TRBJ1-2, with no clear D. Trimming removed 2 bases at V and 3 bases at J, with 13 bases between. Germline-derived CDR1 and CDR2 are LNHDA and SQIVND (reference sequence). The CDR3 spans 15 residues. CDR3 coding DNA: TGTGCCAGTAGTATATTAGGGATGCTGGACTATGGCTACACCTTC. This gives the protein CASSILGMLDYGYTF. Using reference TRBV19 and TRBJ1-2 for the parts outside the CDR3, the full variable domain is DGGITQSPKYLFRKEGQNVTLSCEQNLNHDAMYWYRQDPGQGLRLIYYSQIVNDFQKGDIAEGYSVSREKKESFPLTVTSAQKNPTAFYLCASSILGMLDYGYTFGSGTRLTVV.

In this sample, this clonotype turned up many times. V and J are TRBV15 and TRBJ2-5, with D hard to call. V shed 1 base and J shed 5 bases, with 14 bases lying between them. Germline assignment: CDR1 LNHNV and CDR2 YYDKDF (reference sequence). The CDR3 is 15 residues long. The CDR3 here is CATSRGLALLETQYF. For the CDR3, the DNA is TGTGCCACCAGCAGAGGCCTCGCCTTATTGGAGACCCAGTACTTC.

The gene calls are TRBV6-1 and TRBJ2-7; 8 bases are a match to TRBD2. This CDR3 has 15 residues. Germline V CDR1 and CDR2: MNHNS, SASEGT. The V gene end was trimmed by 6 bases and the J gene end by 1 base; junction bases not matched to a gene: 8. The CDR3 spells CASRLQRGRSYEQYF. Here the CDR3 DNA reads TGTGCCAGCAGACTCCAGCGGGGGCGATCCTACGAGCAGTACTTC.

This clonotype was counted at least ten times. The chain is built from TRBV12-3 or TRBV12-4 and TRBJ2-6; D perhaps matches TRBD1 (5 bases). The CDR3 has 16 amino acids. Deletions cut 8 bases from V and 0 bases from J, with 14 bases between. The chain's CDR3 is CASRPQASSGANVLTF. As DNA, the CDR3 is TGTGCCAGCCGCCCACAGGCCTCCTCTGGGGCCAACGTCCTGACTTTC.

CDR3 region: CASSPAGRGFYEQYF. The DNA of the CDR3 is TGTGCCAGCAGCCCAGCGGGCAGGGGGTTTTACGAGCAGTACTTC. This chain connects TRBV27 to TRBJ2-7; D is possibly TRBD1 (7 bases). Germline V gives CDR1 MNHEY, CDR2 SMNVEV (reference sequence). Trimming removed 6 bases from V and 4 bases from J, with 19 bases in between. This CDR3 is built from 15 residues.

The chain employs TRBV5-4 and TRBJ2-7; a possible D gene is TRBD1 (6 bases). Between the trimmed V and J ends, which lost 4 bases and 0 bases, there was a span of 17 bases. Germline CDR1 reads SGHNT; CDR2 reads YYREEE (reference sequence). This CDR3 region has 16 residues. This CDR3 reads CASSITTGRSSYEQYF. CDR3 nucleotide sequence: TGTGCCAGCAGCATCACGACAGGTCGGAGCTCCTACGAGCAGTACTTC.

This clonotype has at least ten counts. The CDR3 sequence is CASSPRTRAGNTIYF. The CDR3 DNA reads as TGTGCCAGCAGCCCCCGGACTAGAGCTGGAAACACCATATATTTT. V gene TRBV12-3 or TRBV12-4 combines with J gene TRBJ1-3; the D is unclear. This CDR3 is 15 amino acids long. Between the trimmed V and J ends, which lost 6 bases and 2 bases, there was a span of 14 bases.

The rearrangement uses TRBV12-3 or TRBV12-4 and TRBJ2-7; either TRBD1 or TRBD2 may fit D (7 bases each). The CDR3 totals 15 residues. Trimming removed 6 bases from V and 3 bases from J, with 18 bases in between. The CDR3 DNA follows: TGTGCCAGCAGCCCCAACCAGGGGGGGAGCTACGAGCAGTACTTC. The encoded protein is CASSPNQGGSYEQYF.

The sample holds many counts of this clonotype. CDR3: CAISTGTSNQPQHF. Written as DNA, the CDR3 is TGTGCCATCTCGACAGGGACAAGCAATCAGCCCCAGCATTTT. This sequence joins TRBV10-3 and TRBJ1-5; 7 nucleotides line up with TRBD1. With V trimmed by 8 bases and J by 1 base, 5 bases remained unmatched. Germline-derived CDR1 and CDR2 are ENHRY and SYGVKD. The CDR3 spans 14 residues.

V gene TRBV12-3 or TRBV12-4 combines with J gene TRBJ1-2; TRBD1 matches 7 bases. The CDR3 is 14 residues long. The J segment lost 9 bases and the V segment lost 4 bases, leaving 11 bases of the junction unmatched. The CDR3 sequence is CASSWDSSLKSYTF. CDR3 nucleotides: TGTGCCAGCAGTTGGGACAGCTCCTTGAAAAGCTACACCTTC.

This chain uses TRBV11-2 with TRBJ2-7; D is unresolved. CDR3 length: 14 residues. CDR1 and CDR2 from the germline V gene are SGHAT and FQNNGV. The V and J ends lost 5 bases and 2 bases respectively, with 13 bases between them. For the CDR3, the DNA is TGTGCCAGCAGCCCCCGGACGGAAGCCTACGAGCAGTACTTC. This translates into CASSPRTEAYEQYF.